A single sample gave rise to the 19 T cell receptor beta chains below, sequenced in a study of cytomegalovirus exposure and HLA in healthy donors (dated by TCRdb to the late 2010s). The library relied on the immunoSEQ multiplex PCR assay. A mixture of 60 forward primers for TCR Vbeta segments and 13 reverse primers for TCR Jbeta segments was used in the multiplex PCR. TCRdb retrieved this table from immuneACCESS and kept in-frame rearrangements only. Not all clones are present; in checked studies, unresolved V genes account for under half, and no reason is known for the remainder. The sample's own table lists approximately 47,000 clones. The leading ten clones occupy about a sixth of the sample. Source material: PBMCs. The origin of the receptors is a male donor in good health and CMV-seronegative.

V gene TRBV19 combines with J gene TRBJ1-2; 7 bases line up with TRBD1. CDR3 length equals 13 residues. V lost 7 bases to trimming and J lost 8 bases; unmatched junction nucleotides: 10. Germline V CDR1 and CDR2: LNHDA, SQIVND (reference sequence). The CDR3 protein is CASNSGTVFGYTF. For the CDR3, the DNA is TGTGCCAGTAACTCCGGGACAGTCTTCGGCTACACCTTC.

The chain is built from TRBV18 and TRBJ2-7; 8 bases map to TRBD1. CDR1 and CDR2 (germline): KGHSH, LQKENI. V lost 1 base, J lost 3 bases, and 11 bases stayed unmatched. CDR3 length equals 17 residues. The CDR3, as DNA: TGTGCCAGCTCACCACGTGGGGGCGGGACAGGAGACTACGAGCAGTACTTC. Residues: CASSPRGGGTGDYEQYF.

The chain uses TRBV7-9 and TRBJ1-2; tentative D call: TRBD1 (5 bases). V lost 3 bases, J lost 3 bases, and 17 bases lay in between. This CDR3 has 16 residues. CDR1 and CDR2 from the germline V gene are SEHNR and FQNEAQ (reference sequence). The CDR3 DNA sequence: TGTGCCAGCAGCTTCGCGGGGGGGAGAGGAGACTATGGCTACACCTTC. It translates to CASSFAGGRGDYGYTF.

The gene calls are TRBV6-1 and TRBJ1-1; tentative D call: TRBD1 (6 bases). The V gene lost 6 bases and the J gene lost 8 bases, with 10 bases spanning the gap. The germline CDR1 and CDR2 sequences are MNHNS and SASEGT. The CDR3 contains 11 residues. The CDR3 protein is CASSHDREAFF. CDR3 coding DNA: TGTGCCAGCAGCCACGACAGGGAAGCTTTCTTT.

CDR3 nucleotides: TGTGCCAGCAGTGAACTAGCGGGGATTTCAGATACGCAGTATTTT. Protein sequence: CASSELAGISDTQYF. V usage is TRBV6-1 and J usage is TRBJ2-3; 9 bases align to TRBD2. Trimming cost V 2 bases and J 4 bases; bases outside gene matches: 4. In germline, CDR1 is MNHNS, CDR2 SASEGT. The CDR3 has 15 residues.

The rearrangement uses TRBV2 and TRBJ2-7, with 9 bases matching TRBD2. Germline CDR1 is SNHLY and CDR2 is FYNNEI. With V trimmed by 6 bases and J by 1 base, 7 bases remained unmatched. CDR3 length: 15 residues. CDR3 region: CASRITSGSSYEQYF. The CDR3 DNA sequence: TGTGCCAGCAGGATTACTAGCGGGTCATCCTACGAGCAGTACTTC. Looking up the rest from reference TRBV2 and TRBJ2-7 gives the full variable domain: EPEVTQTPSHQVTQMGQEVILRCVPISNHLYFYWYRQILGQKVEFLVSFYNNEISEKSEIFDDQFSVERPDGSNFTLKIRSTKLEDSAMYFCASRITSGSSYEQYFGPGTRLTVT.

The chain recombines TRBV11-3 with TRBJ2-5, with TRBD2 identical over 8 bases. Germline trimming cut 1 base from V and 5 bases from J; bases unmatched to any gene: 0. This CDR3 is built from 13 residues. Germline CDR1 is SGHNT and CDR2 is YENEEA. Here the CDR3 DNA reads TGTGCCAGCAGCTTAGGCGGGAGGGAGACCCAGTACTTC. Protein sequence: CASSLGGRETQYF. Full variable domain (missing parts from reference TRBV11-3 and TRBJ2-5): EAGVVQSPRYKIIEKKQPVAFWCNPISGHNTLYWYLQNLGQGPELLIRYENEEAVDDSQLPKDRFSAERLKGVDSTLKIQPAELGDSAVYLCASSLGGRETQYFGPGTRLLVL.

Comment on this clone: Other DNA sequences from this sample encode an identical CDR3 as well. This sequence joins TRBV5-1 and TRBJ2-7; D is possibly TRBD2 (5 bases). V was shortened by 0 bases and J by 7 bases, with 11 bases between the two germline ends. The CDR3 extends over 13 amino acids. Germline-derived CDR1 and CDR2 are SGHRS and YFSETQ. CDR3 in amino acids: CASSLGLEGEQYF. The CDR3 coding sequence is TGCGCCAGCAGCTTGGGGCTCGAGGGAGAGCAGTACTTC.

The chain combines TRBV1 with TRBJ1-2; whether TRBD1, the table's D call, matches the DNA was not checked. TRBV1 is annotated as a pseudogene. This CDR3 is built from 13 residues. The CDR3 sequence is CTSMSEGDYGYTF. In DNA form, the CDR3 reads TGCACCAGCATGTCCGAGGGGGACTATGGCTACACCTTC.

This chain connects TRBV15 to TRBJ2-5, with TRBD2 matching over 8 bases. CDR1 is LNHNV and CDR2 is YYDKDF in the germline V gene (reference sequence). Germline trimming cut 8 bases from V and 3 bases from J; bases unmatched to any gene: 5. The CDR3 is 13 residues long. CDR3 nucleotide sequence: TGTGCCACCGCCCCGGGACTAGAAGAGACCCAGTACTTC. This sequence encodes CATAPGLEETQYF.

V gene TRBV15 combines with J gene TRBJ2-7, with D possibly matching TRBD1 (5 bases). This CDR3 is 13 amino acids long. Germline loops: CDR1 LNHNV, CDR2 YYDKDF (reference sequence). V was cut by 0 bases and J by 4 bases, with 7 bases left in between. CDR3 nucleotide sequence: TGTGCCACCAGCAGAGATAGGGGTTACGAGCAGTACTTC. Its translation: CATSRDRGYEQYF.

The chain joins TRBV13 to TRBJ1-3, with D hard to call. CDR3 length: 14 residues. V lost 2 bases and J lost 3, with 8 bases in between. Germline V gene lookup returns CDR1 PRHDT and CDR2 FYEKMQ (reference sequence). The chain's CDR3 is CASSLISVGNTIYF. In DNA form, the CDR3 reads TGTGCCAGCAGCTTAATCTCAGTTGGAAACACCATATATTTT.

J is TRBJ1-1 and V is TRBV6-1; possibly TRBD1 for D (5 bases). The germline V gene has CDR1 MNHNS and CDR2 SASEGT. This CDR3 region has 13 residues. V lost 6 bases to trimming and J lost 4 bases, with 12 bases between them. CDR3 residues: CASRDQGFTEAFF. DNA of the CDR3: TGTGCCAGCAGGGACCAGGGTTTCACTGAAGCTTTCTTT.

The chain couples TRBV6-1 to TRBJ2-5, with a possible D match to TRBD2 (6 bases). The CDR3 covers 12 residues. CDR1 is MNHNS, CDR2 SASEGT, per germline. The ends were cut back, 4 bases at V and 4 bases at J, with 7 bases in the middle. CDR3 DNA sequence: TGTGCCAGCAGTGTGGGGGGAGAGACCCAGTACTTC. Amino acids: CASSVGGETQYF.

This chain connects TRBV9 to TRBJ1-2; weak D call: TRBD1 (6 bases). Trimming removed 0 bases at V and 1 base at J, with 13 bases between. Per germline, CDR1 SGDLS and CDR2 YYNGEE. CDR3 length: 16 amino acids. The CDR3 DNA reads TGTGCCAGCAGCGTAGGGGAGGGGGACCTTAACTATGGCTACACCTTC. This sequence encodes CASSVGEGDLNYGYTF.

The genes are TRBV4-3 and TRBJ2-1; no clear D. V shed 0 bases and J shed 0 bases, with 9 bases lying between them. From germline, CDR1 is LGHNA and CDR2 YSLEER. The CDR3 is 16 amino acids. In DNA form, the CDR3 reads TGCGCCAGCAGCCAAGACATCGTGAGCTCCTACAATGAGCAGTTCTTC. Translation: CASSQDIVSSYNEQFF.

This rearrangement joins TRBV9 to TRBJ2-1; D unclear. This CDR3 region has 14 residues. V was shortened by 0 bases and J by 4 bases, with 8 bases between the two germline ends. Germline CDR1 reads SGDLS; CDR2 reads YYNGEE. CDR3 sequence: CASSVDTPYNEQFF. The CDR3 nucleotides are TGTGCCAGCAGCGTAGACACCCCTTACAATGAGCAGTTCTTC.

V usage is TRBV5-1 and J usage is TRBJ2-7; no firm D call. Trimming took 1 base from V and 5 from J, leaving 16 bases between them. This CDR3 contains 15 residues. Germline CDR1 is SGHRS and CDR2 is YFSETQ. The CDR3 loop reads CASSLIVGLENEQYF. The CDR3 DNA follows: TGCGCCAGCAGCTTGATTGTTGGCCTCGAAAACGAGCAGTACTTC.

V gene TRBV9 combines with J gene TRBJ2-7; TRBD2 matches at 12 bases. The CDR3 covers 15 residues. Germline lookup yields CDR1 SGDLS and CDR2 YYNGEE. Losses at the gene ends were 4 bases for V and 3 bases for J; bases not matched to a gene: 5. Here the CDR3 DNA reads TGTGCCAGCAGCCACGGGACTAGCGGGTTCTACGAGCAGTACTTC. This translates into CASSHGTSGFYEQYF.